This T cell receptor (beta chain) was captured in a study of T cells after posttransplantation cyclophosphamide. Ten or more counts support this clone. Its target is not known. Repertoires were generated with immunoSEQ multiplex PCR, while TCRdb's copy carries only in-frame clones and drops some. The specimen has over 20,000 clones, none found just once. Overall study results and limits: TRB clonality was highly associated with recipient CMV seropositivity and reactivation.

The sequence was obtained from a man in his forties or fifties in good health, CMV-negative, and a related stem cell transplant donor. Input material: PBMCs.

CDR3 residues: CASSYPDTSGQETQYF. CDR3 DNA: TGTGCCAGCAGTTACCCTGACACCTCGGGGCAAGAGACCCAGTACTTC. The chain uses TRBV6-6 and TRBJ2-5, with D tentatively TRBD2 (5 bases). The CDR3 consists of 16 residues. Germline CDR1 MNHNY, CDR2 SVGAGI (reference sequence). Trimming shortened V by 2 bases and J by 2 bases, and 15 bases separated the two germline ends.